The 17 T cell receptor beta chains listed next were all sequenced from one sample in a study of blood T cell repertoires in COVID-19. Assay: immunoSEQ multiplex PCR; the TCRdb copy retains only in-frame clones and omits some. The sample includes approximately 150,000 clones, 83% seen only once; the top ten take roughly 19%. Sequencing used peripheral blood. These receptors originate from a woman in her 70s who had recovered from COVID-19.

This chain links TRBV5-1 with TRBJ1-2, with D possibly being TRBD1 (5 bases). Trimming took 0 bases from V and 6 from J, leaving 15 bases between them. Germline assignment: CDR1 SGHRS and CDR2 YFSETQ. The length of the CDR3 is 15 residues. CDR3 amino acids: CASSLAGRENHGYTF. CDR3 DNA sequence: TGCGCCAGCAGCTTGGCAGGGCGGGAGAACCATGGCTACACCTTC.

The chain joins TRBV29-1 to TRBJ2-1; 7 positions agree with TRBD2. Per germline, CDR1 SQVTM and CDR2 ANQGSEA. V lost 6 bases and J lost 1; bases outside the gene matches: 6. The CDR3 extends over 14 amino acids. This CDR3 is CSVGGSWSYNEQFF. CDR3 DNA: TGCAGCGTGGGGGGGAGCTGGTCCTACAATGAGCAGTTCTTC.

The genes are TRBV7-2 and TRBJ2-1, with a tentative D call TRBD2 (6 bases). Germline V CDR1 and CDR2: SGHTA, FQGNSA. The CDR3 runs 15 residues. V lost 7 bases to trimming and J lost 4 bases, with 17 bases between them. CDR3 region: CASTVLSGAYNEQFF. The CDR3, as DNA: TGTGCCAGCACCGTCCTTAGCGGAGCATACAATGAGCAGTTCTTC.

The gene calls are TRBV7-3 and TRBJ2-1; TRBD1 is a possible D gene (6 bases). The CDR3 is made up of 13 amino acids. V dropped 8 bases and J dropped 10 bases, with 18 bases sitting between them. Germline loops: CDR1 SGHTA, CDR2 FQGTGA. CDR3 loop: CASSPAGAHEQFF. DNA for the CDR3: TGTGCCAGCTCCCCGGCAGGGGCCCACGAGCAGTTCTTC.

The genes are TRBV10-3 and TRBJ2-2; D gene uncertain. CDR3 length equals 11 residues. V was clipped by 8 bases and J by 3 bases, with 4 bases between them. The V gene's germline CDR1 is ENHRY and CDR2 SYGVKD. CDR3 sequence reads: CAIRDTGELFF. As DNA, the CDR3 is TGTGCCATCCGGGACACCGGGGAGCTGTTTTTT.

This chain links TRBV7-2 with TRBJ1-2, with a tentative D call TRBD1 (6 bases). V gave up 5 bases and J gave up 3 bases, with 16 bases separating them. The V gene's germline CDR1 is SGHTA and CDR2 FQGNSA. The CDR3 extends over 15 amino acids. This CDR3 reads CASSLPRGGDYGYTF. The CDR3, as DNA: TGTGCCAGCAGCCTCCCAAGGGGGGGGGACTATGGCTACACCTTC.

V usage is TRBV20-1 and J usage is TRBJ2-2, with D unresolved. V was trimmed by 5 bases and J by 6 bases, leaving 7 bases between them. CDR1 DFQATT and CDR2 SNEGSKA come from the germline V gene (reference sequence). The CDR3 is 11 amino acids. The chain's CDR3 is CSASSPGELFF. The DNA for the CDR3 is TGCAGTGCTTCGTCCCCCGGGGAGCTGTTTTTT.

The genes are TRBV5-1 and TRBJ1-1, with 8 bases identical to TRBD1. This CDR3 region has 14 residues. The V and J ends lost 3 bases and 3 bases, in that order; junction bases with no gene match: 4. The germline CDR1 and CDR2 sequences are SGHRS and YFSETQ. The CDR3 nucleotides read TGCGCCAGCAGCTCCCGGACAGGGCACACTGAAGCTTTCTTT. Protein product: CASSSRTGHTEAFF.

The chain has TRBV6-5 and TRBJ1-2, with D possibly being TRBD1 (5 bases). Germline V lookup: CDR1 MNHEY, CDR2 SVGAGI. CDR3 length: 16 residues. V lost 6 bases and J lost 4, with 21 bases in between. CDR3 nucleotides: TGTGCCAGCAGCTACGGGGCCGGGAGGGTTAGCTATGGCTACACCTTC. As protein: CASSYGAGRVSYGYTF.

The count of this clone is one. This chain joins TRBV2 and TRBJ1-2, with D unresolved. The CDR3 extends over 13 amino acids. Trimming took 4 bases from V and 3 from J, leaving 9 bases between them. The germline V gene has CDR1 SNHLY and CDR2 FYNNEI. The CDR3 spells CASSVAGYYGYTF. In DNA form, the CDR3 reads TGTGCCAGCAGTGTCGCGGGATACTATGGCTACACCTTC. Full variable domain (missing parts from reference TRBV2 and TRBJ1-2): EPEVTQTPSHQVTQMGQEVILRCVPISNHLYFYWYRQILGQKVEFLVSFYNNEISEKSEIFDDQFSVERPDGSNFTLKIRSTKLEDSAMYFCASSVAGYYGYTFGSGTRLTVV.

The chain uses TRBV7-9 and TRBJ2-7; 8 positions match TRBD1. Unmatched junction bases numbered 17, after V lost 7 bases and J lost 6 bases. CDR3 length: 16 amino acids. Germline CDR1 and CDR2: SEHNR and FQNEAQ (reference sequence). The CDR3 DNA is TGTGCCAGCACCCAGTTCCCACGGACAGGGTCGCGCGAGCAGTACTTC. Protein sequence: CASTQFPRTGSREQYF.

The rearrangement links TRBV5-1 to TRBJ2-3, with 10 nucleotides matching TRBD2. With 4 bases clipped from V and 6 bases from J, the junction kept 11 bases outside the gene matches. The CDR3 sequence is 16 residues long. In germline, CDR1 is SGHRS, CDR2 YFSETQ. DNA of the CDR3: TGCGCCAGCAGCAGCGGGGGGGCGCCCCCGGGGGATACGCAGTATTTT. This sequence encodes CASSSGGAPPGDTQYF.

This chain links TRBV6-5 with TRBJ1-4; possible D gene TRBD1, 5 bases. The germline V and J ends were trimmed by 10 bases and 8 bases, with 23 bases remaining between them. Germline CDR1 MNHEY, CDR2 SVGAGI. The CDR3 totals 15 residues. CDR3 region: CATPPGGEEEEKLFF. CDR3 nucleotide sequence: TGTGCCACCCCCCCGGGAGGGGAGGAGGAGGAAAAACTGTTTTTT.

V and J are TRBV5-6 and TRBJ1-2, with D tentatively TRBD1 (6 bases). Between the trimmed V and J ends, which lost 4 bases and 5 bases, there was a span of 18 bases. This CDR3 has 15 amino acids. CDR1 is SGHDT and CDR2 is YYEEEE in the germline V gene. The CDR3 loop reads CASSLGSAGAYGYTF. CDR3 DNA: TGTGCCAGCAGCCTGGGGTCCGCGGGGGCTTATGGCTACACCTTC.

The gene calls are TRBV15 and TRBJ1-6, with 8 bases fitting TRBD1. V lost 7 bases and J lost 9; bases outside the gene matches: 8. This CDR3 contains 14 residues. Germline V gives CDR1 LNHNV, CDR2 YYDKDF (reference sequence). CDR3 coding DNA: TGTGCCACCACCCCGGACAGGGCGTCTTCACCCCTCCACTTT. The encoded protein is CATTPDRASSPLHF. Using reference TRBV15 and TRBJ1-6 for the parts outside the CDR3, the full variable domain is DAMVIQNPRYQVTQFGKPVTLSCSQTLNHNVMYWYQQKSSQAPKLLFHYYDKDFNNEADTPDNFQSRRPNTSFCFLDIRSPGLGDTAMYLCATTPDRASSPLHFGNGTRLTVT.

The chain links TRBV7-9 to TRBJ1-1; TRBD1 agrees at 10 bases. There are 15 residues in the CDR3. Per germline, CDR1 SEHNR and CDR2 FQNEAQ (reference sequence). V trimming: 5 bases; J trimming: 5 bases; junction bases outside the gene matches: 8. This CDR3 reads CASSPRGTGETEAFF. The CDR3 coding sequence is TGTGCCAGCAGCCCGCGGGGGACAGGGGAAACTGAAGCTTTCTTT.

This rearrangement joins TRBV19 to TRBJ1-5; D remains ambiguous. The CDR3 length is 12 residues. From germline, CDR1 is LNHDA and CDR2 SQIVND (reference sequence). The germline V and J ends were trimmed by 6 bases and 6 bases, with 9 bases remaining between them. Here the CDR3 DNA reads TGTGCCAGTAGCCCGTCGGGTCAGCCCCAGCATTTT. Its protein product is CASSPSGQPQHF.